Given below is one T cell receptor (beta chain) in context. Its specificity is unknown. Because the CDR3's place on the DNA is in doubt, the DNA is left out and the CDR3 is given as listed by TCRdb. This sample was included in a study of response to subunit inactivated influenza vaccine. Study-level points and caveats: Authors suggested that a seasonal influenza vaccination recruits few new T cells each time.

TCRdb processed the RT-PCR reads anew with MiXCR; each CDR3 protein has one entry. The sample consists of about 800,000 distinct CDR3 sequences, over 20% of them appearing once. The CDR3 is 14 amino acids long, termini counted. CDR1 MNHEY and CDR2 SVGEGT come from the germline V gene. The chain carries TRBV6-2 or TRBV6-3 and TRBJ2-4; the table assigns TRBD2, which was not confirmed against the DNA. The sequenced sample was PBMCs from blood, obtained roughly 5 days after vaccination. The TCR originated in a man aged 45-65 years who received an inactivated influenza vaccine. CDR3 region: CASSSSGSKNIQYF.